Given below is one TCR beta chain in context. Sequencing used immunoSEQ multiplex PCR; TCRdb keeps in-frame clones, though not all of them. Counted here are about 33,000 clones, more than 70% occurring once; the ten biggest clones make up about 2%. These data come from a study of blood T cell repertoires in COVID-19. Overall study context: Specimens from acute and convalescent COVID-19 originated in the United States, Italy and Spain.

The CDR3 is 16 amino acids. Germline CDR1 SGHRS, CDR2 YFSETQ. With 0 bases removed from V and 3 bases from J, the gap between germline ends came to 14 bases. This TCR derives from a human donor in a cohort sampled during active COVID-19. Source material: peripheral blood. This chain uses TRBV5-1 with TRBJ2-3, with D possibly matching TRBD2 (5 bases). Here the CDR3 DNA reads TGCGCCAGCAGCTTGGGGGAGAGGGCCGGAACAGATACGCAGTATTTT. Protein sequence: CASSLGERAGTDTQYF. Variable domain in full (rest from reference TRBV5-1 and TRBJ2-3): KAGVTQTPRYLIKTRGQQVTLSCSPISGHRSVSWYQQTPGQGLQFLFEYFSETQRNKGNFPGRFSGRQFSNSRSEMNVSTLELGDSALYLCASSLGERAGTDTQYFGPGTRLTVL.